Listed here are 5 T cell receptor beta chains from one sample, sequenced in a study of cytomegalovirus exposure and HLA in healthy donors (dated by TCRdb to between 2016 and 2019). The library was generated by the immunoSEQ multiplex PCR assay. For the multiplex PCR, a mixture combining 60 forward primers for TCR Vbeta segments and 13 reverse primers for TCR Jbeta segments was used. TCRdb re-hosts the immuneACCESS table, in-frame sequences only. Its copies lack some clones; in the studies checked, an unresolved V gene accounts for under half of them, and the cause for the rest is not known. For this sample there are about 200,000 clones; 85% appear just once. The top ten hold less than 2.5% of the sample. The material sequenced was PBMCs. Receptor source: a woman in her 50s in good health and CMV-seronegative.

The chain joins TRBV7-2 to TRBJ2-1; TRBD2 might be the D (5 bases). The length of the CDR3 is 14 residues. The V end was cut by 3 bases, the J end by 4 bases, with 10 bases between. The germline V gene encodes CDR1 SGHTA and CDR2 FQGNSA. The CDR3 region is CASSFDSGYNEQFF. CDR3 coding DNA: TGTGCCAGCAGCTTTGACTCGGGGTACAATGAGCAGTTCTTC.

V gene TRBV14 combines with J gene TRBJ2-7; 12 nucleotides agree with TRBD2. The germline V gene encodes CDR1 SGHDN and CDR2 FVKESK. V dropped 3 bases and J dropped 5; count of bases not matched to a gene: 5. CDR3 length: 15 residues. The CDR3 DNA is TGTGCCAGCAGCCAGCGGACTAGCGGGAACGACGAGCAGTACTTC. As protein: CASSQRTSGNDEQYF. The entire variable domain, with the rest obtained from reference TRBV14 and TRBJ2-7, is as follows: EAGVTQFPSHSVIEKGQTVTLRCDPISGHDNLYWYRRVMGKEIKFLLHFVKESKQDESGMPNNRFLAERTGGTYSTLKVQPAELEDSGVYFCASSQRTSGNDEQYFGPGTRLTVT.

The CDR3 loop is CAWSRGGGAKNIQYF. CDR3 nucleotides: TGTGCCTGGAGTAGGGGCGGAGGGGCCAAAAACATTCAGTACTTC. The chain joins TRBV30 to TRBJ2-4, with D tentatively TRBD2 (6 bases). CDR1 and CDR2 from the germline V gene are GTSNPN and SVGIG (reference sequence). Trimming pared 2 bases from V and 1 base from J, leaving 12 bases between. This CDR3 spans 15 amino acids.

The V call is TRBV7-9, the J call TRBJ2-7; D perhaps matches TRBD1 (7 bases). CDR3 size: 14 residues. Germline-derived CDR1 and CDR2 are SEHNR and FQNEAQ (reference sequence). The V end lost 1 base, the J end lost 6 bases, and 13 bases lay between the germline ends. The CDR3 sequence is CASSLGRGLGEQYF. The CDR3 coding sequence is TGTGCCAGCAGCTTAGGGAGGGGGCTGGGCGAGCAGTACTTC.

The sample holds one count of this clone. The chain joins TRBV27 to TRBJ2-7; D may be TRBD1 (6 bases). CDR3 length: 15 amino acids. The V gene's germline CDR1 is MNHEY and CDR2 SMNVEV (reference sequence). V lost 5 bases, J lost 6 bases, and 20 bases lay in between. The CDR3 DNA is TGTGCCAGCAGTCCATCAACGACCGGACAGTGCGAGCAGTACTTC. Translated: CASSPSTTGQCEQYF.